The subject of this entry is one TCR beta chain. Its antigen is unidentified. This CDR3 spans 15 amino acids. V was cut by 1 base and J by 5 bases, with 14 bases left in between. The data are from a study of T-cell memory formation after mild COVID-19. The overall study: In these data, TCR clusters were largely donor specific. Study-wide results and caveats: Clones contracting across day 15 to 85 had a balanced CD4/CD8 profile; later expanding clones leaned CD4+.

The TCR alpha and TCR beta cDNA libraries, bearing sample barcodes and UMIs, were generated by 5'RACE using constant-segment primers. TCRdb re-called the 5' RACE reads with MiXCR, one entry per CDR3 protein. The repertoire consists of roughly 250,000 distinct CDR3 sequences, with 15% to 20% occurring once and the leading ten covering roughly a fifth. The chain couples TRBV12-3 or TRBV12-4 to TRBJ2-5; D is uncertain. The sequence derives from a man younger than 35 who had mild COVID-19 (a few samples of this study predate the infection). Cell type and time point are not known. The sample taken for sequencing was PBMCs or a T cell subset sorted from them (not recorded which). CDR3 region: CASSLDGRVWETQYF. DNA of the CDR3: TGTGCCAGCAGTTTAGACGGTCGGGTATGGGAGACCCAGTACTTC.